This TCR beta chain was profiled in a study of vaccination effects on CD4 cells after COVID-19. Study-level information: Samples gathered post-vaccine arrived a median of 72 days past the second dose.

The table came from immunoSEQ multiplex PCR; TCRdb's copy has only in-frame clones and leaves some out. Of around 69,000 clones detected, 70% to 75% appear once; the ten largest clones hold under 2%. Antigen-specific CD4+ T cells expanded by the ViraFEST assay with viral peptide pools were then sequenced. Investigators separated out CD4+ T cells once approximately 10 days of culture had passed. Two doses of BNT162b2 or mRNA-1273 vaccine were administered to participants. No vaccinee had earlier SARS-CoV-2 infection, and nucleocapsid antibodies were negative. Peptides at around 9.9 ug/ml and IL-2 at 10 IU/ml were added to around 2 million PBMC per well. It was on days 3 and 7 that half the medium was replaced with IL-2 medium. Regarding this clone: Antigen: not known.

V dropped 5 bases and J dropped 6 bases, with 11 bases sitting between them. The CDR3 extends over 13 amino acids. Germline loops: CDR1 MDHEN, CDR2 SYDVKM. The sequencing used CD4+ T cells from PBMCs cultured with HCoV-229E spike peptides, collected after COVID-19 vaccination. The source is a human donor who received a COVID-19 vaccine. The chain has TRBV28 and TRBJ1-5; the D is unclear. Here the CDR3 reads CASSILSSQPQHF. In DNA form, the CDR3 reads TGTGCCAGCAGTATTTTGTCTAGTCAGCCCCAGCATTTT.